This T cell receptor (beta chain) was identified in a study of blood T cells in healthy people across ages (dated by TCRdb to about 2015). Background on the whole study: In model experiments, template switching captured roughly one uniquely barcoded TCR beta cDNA molecule for every two T cells. The study measured age-related changes in TCR beta repertoire diversity using deep sequencing normalized with unique cDNA molecular identifiers. Four age groups were formed from the donors: young (average approximately 15 years), middle-aged (roughly 38), aged (approximately 60) and long-lived (approximately 78). To avoid experimental bias, donors of different ages were randomly spread across the sequencing lanes. Two additional independent replicas of 1 million unique cDNA reads from the same blood draw were analyzed for two donors (one aged 18 to 29 and one aged 80 or older). The full study reports these points: Because the CMV infection status of the donors was unknown, age-related changes in expanded clonotypes may potentially have been confounded. The percentage of naive T cells measured by flow cytometry correlated strongly with observed TCR beta diversity. Since profiling was done on bulk unsorted PBMCs, naive and antigen-experienced compartments could not be conclusively compared. Observed TCR beta diversity per million T cells fell roughly linearly with age, and a significant reduction was already apparent by age roughly 40. Estimates of total diversity from one million sequenced T cells were regarded as lower bounds and underestimates. Compared with the aged group, the long-lived group had more naive CD4+ T cells, fewer expanded clones and increased TCR diversity, a pattern suggesting age selection.

Receptor amplification or capture employed 5' RACE. TCRdb names Illumina HiSeq 2500 as the instrument used. A second PCR of about 7 to 12 cycles was performed with a sample-barcoded 5' primer and a J-beta primer mix. Each TCR beta cDNA molecule received a unique molecular identifier from a template-switch 5' adaptor carrying 12 random nucleotides. At least 2.5 million CDR3-containing paired-end reads were obtained from each sample. All of the RNA was converted into first-strand cDNA using the Mint cDNA synthesis kit, with a TRBC-specific oligonucleotide serving as the primer. After uracil-DNA glycosylase treatment, a first 18-cycle PCR used universal primers M1SS and BC2_uni_R on all cDNA. In the authors' own workflow: Normalization of each sample was performed by random selection of 1 million high-quality reads, each carrying a distinct molecular identifier. Instead of being binned into consensus sequences, reads with shared molecular identifiers were discarded. MiTCR, set to a Q25 quality threshold and the strictest error-elimination algorithm, was used for CDR3 identification, clonotype clustering and error correction. Lower-bound total TCR beta diversity was estimated with a nonparametric unseen species model using Euler transformation. In-frame beta chains were kept once TCRdb had trimmed the public reads at Q25 with fastp and called clones with MiXCR. Every CDR3 protein is listed once, alongside the most common genes and DNA of its rows. For this entry, the V and J calls and clone size follow TCRdb and not the study's own pipeline. Counted in this sample were hundreds of thousands of distinct CDR3 sequences; roughly 48% of them appeared once. Together, the top ten hold about 26% of the sample.

The cysteine opens and the phenylalanine closes a CDR3 of 17 amino acids. Only the CDR3 portion is preserved as DNA: 51 bases, with reading frame beginning at the first base. Per the germline V gene, MGHRA is the CDR1 and YSYEKL is the CDR2. The trim is 0 bases for V and 11 bases for J, with a gap of 25 bases between the germline ends. Comments on this clonotype: Its antigen is unknown. Base-call qualities are not available, and no considerably larger clone is one nucleotide away.

The donors were roughly 40 Caucasian individuals from Russia, aged roughly 6 to 90 years, who were systemically healthy. Around 9.9 milliliters of peripheral blood were collected from each donor into EDTA-treated Vacutainer tubes. Ficoll-Paque density-gradient centrifugation was used to isolate PBMCs, with at least 6 million per sample. Total RNA was extracted from PBMCs with Trizol reagent, with at least 6 micrograms obtained per sample. For every donor, flow cytometry on a PBMC aliquot measured the percentage of naive CD45RAhigh/CD27high T cells. The V and J segments used are TRBV4-1 and TRBJ2-5; TRBD2 is a possible D gene, resting on 6 matching bases. Sequencing input: blood. The receptor comes from a man older than 75 in good health. This receptor has the CDR3 CASSQDWGDLTYNEQYF. The nucleotide sequence is TGCGCCAGCAGCCAAGATTGGGGGGATCTCACCTACAATGAGCAGTACTTC.